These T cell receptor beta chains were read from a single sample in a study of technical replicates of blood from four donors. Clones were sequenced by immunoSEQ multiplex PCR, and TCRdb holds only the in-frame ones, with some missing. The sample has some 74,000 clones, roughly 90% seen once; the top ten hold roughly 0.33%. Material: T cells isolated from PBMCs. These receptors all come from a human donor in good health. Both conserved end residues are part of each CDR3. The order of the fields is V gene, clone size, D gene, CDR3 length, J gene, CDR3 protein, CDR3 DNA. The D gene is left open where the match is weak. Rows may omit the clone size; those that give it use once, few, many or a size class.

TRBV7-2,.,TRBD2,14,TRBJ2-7,CASSFGSGKYEQYF,TGTGCCAGCAGCTTTGGAAGCGGGAAATACGAGCAGTACTTC
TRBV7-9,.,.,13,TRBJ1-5,CASSELSNQPQHF,TGTGCCAGCTCTGAGTTAAGCAATCAGCCCCAGCATTTT
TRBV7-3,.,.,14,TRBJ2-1,CASRGGTVRNEQFF,TGTGCCAGCCGGGGCGGGACGGTGAGGAATGAGCAGTTCTTC
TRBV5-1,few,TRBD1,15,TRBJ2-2,CASRPGTENTGELFF,TGCGCCAGCAGACCCGGGACAGAGAACACCGGGGAGCTGTTTTTT
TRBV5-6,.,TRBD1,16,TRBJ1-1,CASSLETGGVGYEAFF,TGTGCCAGCAGCTTGGAGACAGGGGGCGTAGGATATGAAGCTTTCTTT
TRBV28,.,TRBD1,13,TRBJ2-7,CASSFSTGNEQYF,TGTGCCAGCAGTTTTTCGACAGGGAACGAGCAGTACTTC
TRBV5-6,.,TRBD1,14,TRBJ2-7,CASSNGQGSYEQYF,TGTGCCAGCAGTAACGGACAGGGTTCCTACGAGCAGTACTTC
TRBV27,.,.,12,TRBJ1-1,CASLIAHTEAFF,TGTGCCAGCCTCATAGCTCACACTGAAGCTTTCTTT
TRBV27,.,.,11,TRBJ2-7,CASMGGNEQYF,TGTGCCAGCATGGGGGGAAACGAGCAGTACTTC
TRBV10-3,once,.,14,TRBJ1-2,CAISGGGPLGGYTF,TGTGCCATCAGTGGTGGAGGGCCCTTGGGTGGCTACACCTTC
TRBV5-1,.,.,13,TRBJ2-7,CASRFGASYEQYF,TGCGCCAGCAGATTTGGGGCTTCCTACGAGCAGTACTTC
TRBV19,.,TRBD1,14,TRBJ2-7,CASTMGQGSYEQYF,TGTGCCAGTACTATGGGACAGGGCTCCTACGAGCAGTACTTC
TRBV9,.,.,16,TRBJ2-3,CASSVVQGSSTDTQYF,TGTGCCAGCAGCGTAGTTCAGGGTTCATCCACAGATACGCAGTATTTT
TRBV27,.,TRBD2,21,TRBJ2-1,CASSRPWTSGSSSSPYNEQFF,TGTGCCAGCAGTAGACCGTGGACTAGCGGGAGTTCCTCTTCACCCTACAATGAGCAGTTCTTC
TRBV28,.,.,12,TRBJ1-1,CASTPRDTEAFF,TGTGCCAGCACCCCTCGAGACACTGAAGCTTTCTTT
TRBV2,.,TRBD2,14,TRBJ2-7,CAITETSATYEQYF,TGTGCCATCACTGAGACTAGCGCAACCTACGAGCAGTACTTC
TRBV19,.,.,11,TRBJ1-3,CASIRRNTIYF,TGTGCCAGTATTAGGCGGAACACCATATATTTT
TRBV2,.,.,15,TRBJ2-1,CASSVGQGLFNEQFF,TGTGCCAGCAGTGTAGGGCAGGGGTTATTCAATGAGCAGTTCTTC
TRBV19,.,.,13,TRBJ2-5,CASNGEGMETQYF,TGTGCCAGTAACGGGGAAGGGATGGAGACCCAGTACTTC
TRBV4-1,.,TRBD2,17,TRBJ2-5,CASKTGLAGVKGETQYF,TGCGCCAGCAAGACGGGACTAGCGGGAGTAAAGGGGGAGACCCAGTACTTC
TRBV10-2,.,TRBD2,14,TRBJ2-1,CASKPGLAGNEQFF,TGCGCCAGCAAACCGGGACTAGCTGGGAATGAGCAGTTCTTC
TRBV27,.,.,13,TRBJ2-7,CASSLNSFYEQYF,TGTGCCAGCAGTTTAAACAGCTTCTACGAGCAGTACTTC
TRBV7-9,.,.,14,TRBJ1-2,CASRQKDKDYGYTF,TGTGCCAGCAGACAAAAGGACAAAGACTATGGCTACACCTTC
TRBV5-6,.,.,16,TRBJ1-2,CASSFSDSTPTYGYTF,TGTGCCAGCAGCTTCTCCGACTCGACCCCCACCTATGGCTACACCTTC
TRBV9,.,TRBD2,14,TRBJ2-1,CASSLLAGAGEQFF,TGTGCCAGCAGCTTGTTAGCGGGAGCCGGTGAGCAGTTCTTC
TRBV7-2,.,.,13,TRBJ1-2,CASSSDSIYGYTF,TGTGCCAGCAGCTCGGACTCGATCTATGGCTACACCTTC
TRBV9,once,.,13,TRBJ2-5,CASSLTGGETQYF,TGTGCCAGCAGCCTGACAGGTGGGGAGACCCAGTACTTC
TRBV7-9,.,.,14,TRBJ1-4,CASSLGRSGEKLFF,TGTGCCAGCAGCTTAGGCAGGTCAGGGGAAAAACTGTTTTTT
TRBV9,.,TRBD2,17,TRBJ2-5,CASSKGLAGKEGETQYF,TGTGCCAGCAGCAAGGGACTAGCGGGAAAAGAGGGAGAGACCCAGTACTTC
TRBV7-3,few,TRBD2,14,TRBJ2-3,CASSWGGSPDTQYF,TGTGCCAGCAGCTGGGGCGGGAGCCCAGATACGCAGTATTTT
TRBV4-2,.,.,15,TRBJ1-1,CASSQDQVAGAGAFF,TGTGCCAGCAGCCAAGATCAGGTCGCAGGGGCTGGGGCTTTCTTT
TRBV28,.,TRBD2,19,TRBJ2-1,CASSPRLAGAFPGYNEQFF,TGTGCCAGCAGCCCCAGACTAGCGGGAGCTTTCCCGGGCTACAATGAGCAGTTCTTC